The 2 T cell receptor beta chains below were found in one sample sequenced in a study of long-term antiretroviral therapy in people with HIV. immunoSEQ v3.0 was run at survey level. Profiled with immunoSEQ multiplex PCR; TCRdb holds only in-frame clones, not every one. This table holds 18,000 or so clones, 80% to 90% found once. Sequences were derived from unsorted PBMCs, sampled 4.2 years after starting antiretroviral therapy. These receptor sequences come from a middle-aged man with HIV.

The chain's CDR3 is CASSTGTGASGANVLTF. The CDR3, as DNA: TGTGCCAGCAGTACCGGGACAGGGGCCTCTGGGGCCAACGTCCTGACTTTC. This chain uses TRBV28 with TRBJ2-6; TRBD1 aligns across 10 bases. J gave up 0 bases and V 5 bases, and 4 bases lay outside the gene matches. The CDR3 extends over 17 amino acids. CDR1 and CDR2 (germline): MDHEN, SYDVKM.

This clone was picked up one time. This chain links TRBV5-8 with TRBJ2-7; D may be TRBD1 (6 bases). The germline CDR1 and CDR2 sequences are SGHTS and YDEGEE. Trimming shortened V by 4 bases and J by 4 bases, and 9 bases separated the two germline ends. CDR3 size: 12 residues. The CDR3 DNA follows: TGTGCCAGCAGCCAACAGGGATACGAGCAGTACTTC. Its translation is CASSQQGYEQYF.